This T cell receptor (beta chain) was captured in a study of shared clonotypes between healthy human individuals. Points from the study as a whole: The study found roughly 5% of naive CD4 clonotypes shared across four donors. Clonotype sharing among donors, it was expected, would be affected by sequencing depth.

Produced via immunoSEQ multiplex PCR; TCRdb's table is partial and in-frame only. The sample consists of about 1.5 million clones, 95% to 99% of them appearing once. CD45RA+ naive and CD45RA-negative memory subsets were separated from CD4+ cells. The CDR3 loop spans 14 amino acids. In germline, CDR1 is SGHDT, CDR2 YYEEEE. V shed 4 bases and J shed 2 bases, with 11 bases lying between them. A remark on this clone: The antigen is undetermined. This sample also contains other DNA sequences that code for the same CDR3.

The sequence was obtained from a man younger than 40 in good health. The specimen sequenced was naive CD4+ T cells sorted from blood. Sample subset: CD45RA+ positively selected. The chain couples TRBV5-6 to TRBJ2-3, with D hard to call. The CDR3, as DNA: TGTGCCAGCAGCCTCCGACGAGTCACAGATACGCAGTATTTT. Its protein product is CASSLRRVTDTQYF.